The sequence of this T cell receptor beta chain was determined in a study of beta chain features in type 1 diabetes. Study details: The number of sorted cells examined across all samples was some 100 million.

This clone came up a few times. Its antigen remains unidentified. The V end was cut by 0 bases, the J end by 5 bases, with 14 bases between. The CDR3 is 16 residues long. Germline-derived CDR1 and CDR2 are SGHTA and FQGNSA. Study-level findings and limits: Overrepresentation of cells with high TCR expression could result from cDNA sequencing. It was possible that PCR favored shorter templates, equally so in patients and controls.

cDNA synthesis used the whole RNA isolate, giving expressed TCRB sequences. Sequencing used immunoSEQ multiplex PCR; TCRdb keeps in-frame clones, though not all of them. Here the sample spans some 150,000 clones, roughly 50% being singletons. Sorting based on CD45RO/CCR7/CD25/CD127/CD95/CD27 separated CD4+ naive, central memory, regulatory and stem cell-like memory cells. The sequence was collected from a man between 18 and 35 years old in good health. The chain joins TRBV7-2 to TRBJ2-1; possible D gene TRBD1, 5 bases. Sequencing was carried out using Tregs from blood. The CDR3 DNA is TGTGCCAGCAGCTTAGCCCCTGACAGTATTAACAATGAGCAGTTCTTC. Residues: CASSLAPDSINNEQFF.